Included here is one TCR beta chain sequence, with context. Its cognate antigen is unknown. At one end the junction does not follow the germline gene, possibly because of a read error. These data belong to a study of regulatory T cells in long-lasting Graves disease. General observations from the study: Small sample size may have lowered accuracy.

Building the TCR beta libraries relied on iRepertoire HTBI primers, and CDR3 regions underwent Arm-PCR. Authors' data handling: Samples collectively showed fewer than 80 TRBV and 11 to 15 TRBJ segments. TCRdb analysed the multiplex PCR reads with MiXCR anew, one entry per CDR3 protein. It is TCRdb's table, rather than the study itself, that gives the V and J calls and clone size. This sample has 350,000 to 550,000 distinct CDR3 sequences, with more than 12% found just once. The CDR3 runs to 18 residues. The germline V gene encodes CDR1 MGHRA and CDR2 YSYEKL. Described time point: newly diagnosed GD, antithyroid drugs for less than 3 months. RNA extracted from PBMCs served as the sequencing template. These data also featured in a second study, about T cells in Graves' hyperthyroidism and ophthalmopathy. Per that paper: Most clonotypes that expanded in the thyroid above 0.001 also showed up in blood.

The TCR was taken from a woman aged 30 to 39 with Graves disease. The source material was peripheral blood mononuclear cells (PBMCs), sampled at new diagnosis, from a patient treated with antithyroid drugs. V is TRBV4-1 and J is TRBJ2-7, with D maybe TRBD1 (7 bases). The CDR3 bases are TGCGTCAGCAGCCAAGGGGGATGGAGGGGGCGCGTAGTTGGCGAGCAGTACTTC. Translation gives CVSSQGGWRGRVVGEQYF.